The present TCR beta chain was sequenced within a study of cytotoxic CD8 clonotypes in ibrutinib-treated CLL. Study in general: Sequenced samples delivered averages of 250,000 to 300,000 productive templates and around 90,000 productive rearrangements.

Germline V gene lookup returns CDR1 DFQATT and CDR2 SNEGSKA (reference sequence). The CDR3 totals 11 residues. Sequenced by immunoSEQ multiplex PCR; TCRdb stores in-frame clones only, minus some. The data contain approximately 160,000 clones, approximately 90% of them seen just once; the ten biggest clones take up 3% to 3.5%. Turning to this clone: Its antigen is unknown. The junction does not match germline at one end; this may be a read error.

General observations from the study: Clonality correlated strongly with circulating CD8+ T cells and exceeded age-matched healthy donors at baseline. Public clonotypes were rare and shrank or held steady on treatment.

The chain carries TRBV20-1 and TRBJ2-5; 10 bases agree with TRBD2. Sequencing was performed on PBMCs, taken at disease progression, from a patient treated with ibrutinib. This clonotype originated in a human donor with chronic lymphocytic leukemia. The CDR3 DNA sequence: TGCAGTGCTAGATCCGGACTAGCGGTGAACTTC. Translation gives CSARSGLAVNF.